This T cell receptor beta chain emerged from a study of CD8+CD57+ T cells in acquired aplastic anemia (dated by TCRdb to the late 2010s). Some background on the complete study: Extracted DNA from sorted CD4+ and CD8+ cells averaged approximately 3.4 ug, ranging from roughly 0.17 to 27.4 ug. A CD8+CD57+ expansion meant a frequency higher than the mean frequency seen in healthy subjects. On the study overall, not on this receptor specifically: Patients and healthy controls showed no significant difference in CD8+ Simpson's diversity (P=0.060). Around 30 CD8+ CDR3 sequences were found in both patients and controls but appeared to be highly expressed in patients and within the immunodominant clones of the patients.

Flow cytometry had shown CD8+CD57+ cell expansion in the patients selected for sequencing. Every patient had a diagnosis of severe acquired aplastic anemia based on International Study of Aplastic Anemia and Agranulocytosis and Camitta criteria. At the time blood was sampled, none of the patients had received any therapy. TCR repertoires of sorted CD4+ and CD8+ blood T cells from severe aplastic anemia patients and healthy subjects were deep-sequenced in the study. In the USA, patient enrollment took place under clinicaltrials.gov protocols 00001620, 01623167, 00001397, 00071045, 00081523 and 00961064. Ficoll-Paque density gradient centrifugation was used to isolate peripheral blood mononuclear cells. Before DNA extraction, CD4+ and CD8+ T cells were sorted with FACS or magnetic beads. Measured from the cysteine to the phenylalanine, the CDR3 is 14 residues long. Left in the record is the CDR3 DNA by itself, 42 bases read in frame from the first base. The germline V gene specifies SGDLS as CDR1 and YYNGEE as CDR2. V lost 3 bases and J lost 16 bases; the stretch between them is 23 bases long.

Profiling of TCR beta VDJ combinations and CDR3 sequences used genomic DNA as the template. An Illumina HiSeq 2000 was the platform used for TCR repertoire sequencing. The authors' analysis ran thus. TRBV/TRBJ rearrangement plots, CDR3 size and DJ length profiles, and Simpson's diversity index were used to evaluate the repertoires. The most abundant DNA sequence in the deep sequencing data was defined as the immunodominant clone. CDR3 amino acid sequences were screened for sharing across subjects and were compared with published repertoires and the VDJdb database. Clones were called with MiXCR by TCRdb after fastp trimmed the public reads at Q25, and only in-frame beta chains were retained. Under each unique CDR3 protein, matching rows form one entry showing the most common genes and DNA. TCRdb's processing, not the authors' own work, is the source of the V and J calls. The sample table holds approximately 250,000 distinct CDR3 sequences, of which 70% to 85% were seen once. The ten largest account for 35% to 50% of the sample.

In regard to this clonotype: What this receptor recognizes is not known. Per-base qualities were not stored, and no clone one base away is much larger.

The sample consisted of sorted CD4+, CD8+, or CD8+CD57+ T cells (not recorded which) from PBMCs. The rearranged segments are TRBV9 and TRBJ1-5, with no confidently assigned D gene. This TCR came from a human donor with aplastic anemia. In nucleotides, the sequence is TGTGCCAGCAGCGAAGCTTCCAGCAAGCAGTACCATCATTTT. It encodes CASSEASSKQYHHF.